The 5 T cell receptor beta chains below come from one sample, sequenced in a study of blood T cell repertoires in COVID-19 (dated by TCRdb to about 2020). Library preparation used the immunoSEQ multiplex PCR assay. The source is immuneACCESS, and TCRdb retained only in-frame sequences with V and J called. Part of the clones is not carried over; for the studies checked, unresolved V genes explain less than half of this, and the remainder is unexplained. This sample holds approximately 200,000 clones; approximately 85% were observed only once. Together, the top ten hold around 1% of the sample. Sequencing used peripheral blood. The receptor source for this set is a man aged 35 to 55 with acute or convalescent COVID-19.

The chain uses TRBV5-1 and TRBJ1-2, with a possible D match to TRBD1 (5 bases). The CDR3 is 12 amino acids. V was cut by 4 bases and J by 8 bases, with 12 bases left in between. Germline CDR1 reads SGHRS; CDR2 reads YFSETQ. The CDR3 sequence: CASSPFGGGYTF. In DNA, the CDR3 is TGCGCCAGCAGCCCCTTCGGGGGAGGCTACACCTTC. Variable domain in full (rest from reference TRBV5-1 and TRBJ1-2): KAGVTQTPRYLIKTRGQQVTLSCSPISGHRSVSWYQQTPGQGLQFLFEYFSETQRNKGNFPGRFSGRQFSNSRSEMNVSTLELGDSALYLCASSPFGGGYTFGSGTRLTVV.

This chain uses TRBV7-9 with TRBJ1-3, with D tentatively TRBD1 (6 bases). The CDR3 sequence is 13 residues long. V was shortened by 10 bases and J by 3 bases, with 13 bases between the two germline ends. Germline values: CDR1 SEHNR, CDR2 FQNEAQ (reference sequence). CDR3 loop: CAMITGSGNTIYF. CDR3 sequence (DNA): TGTGCCATGATAACAGGGAGTGGAAACACCATATATTTT.

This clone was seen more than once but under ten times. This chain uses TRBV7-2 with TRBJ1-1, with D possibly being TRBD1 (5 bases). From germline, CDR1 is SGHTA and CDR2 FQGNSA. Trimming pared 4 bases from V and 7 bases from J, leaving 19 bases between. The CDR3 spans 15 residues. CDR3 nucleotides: TGTGCCAGCAGCTCCTTACCGGGGGTAGGGAATGAAGCTTTCTTT. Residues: CASSSLPGVGNEAFF. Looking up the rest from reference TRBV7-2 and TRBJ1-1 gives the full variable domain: GAGVSQSPSNKVTEKGKDVELRCDPISGHTALYWYRQSLGQGLEFLIYFQGNSAPDKSGLPSDRFSAERTGGSVSTLTIQRTQQEDSAVYLCASSSLPGVGNEAFFGQGTRLTVV.

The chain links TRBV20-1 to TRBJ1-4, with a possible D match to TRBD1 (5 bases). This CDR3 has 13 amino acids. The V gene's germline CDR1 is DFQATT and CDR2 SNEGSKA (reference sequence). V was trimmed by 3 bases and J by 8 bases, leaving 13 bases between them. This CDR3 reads CSASRGVREKLFF. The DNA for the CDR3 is TGCAGTGCTAGTCGGGGGGTAAGGGAAAAACTGTTTTTT.

CDR3 amino acids: CASSKVRRDGDSSSYEQYF. The CDR3 coding sequence is TGTGCCAGCAGTAAAGTCCGGAGAGACGGGGATTCAAGCTCCTACGAGCAGTACTTC. The chain links TRBV27 to TRBJ2-7; TRBD2 is a possible D gene (5 bases). The CDR3 is made up of 19 amino acids. From germline, CDR1 is MNHEY and CDR2 SMNVEV (reference sequence). The germline V and J ends were trimmed by 5 bases and 0 bases, with 26 bases remaining between them.